This T cell receptor beta chain comes out of a study of blood T cell repertoires in COVID-19. Study-level background: Acute and convalescent COVID-19 specimens originated in the United States, Italy and Spain.

Produced via immunoSEQ multiplex PCR; TCRdb's table is partial and in-frame only. The table records 110,000 to 150,000 clones, roughly 78% of them present only once. All recovered Cohort 3 donors got two negative PCRs, got clearance, or saw symptom resolution. This clone was counted a single time. The sequence came from a woman in her forties or fifties who had recovered from COVID-19. The sequenced sample consisted of PBMCs or T cells enriched from blood (not recorded which).

The CDR3 spells CASSSGTGRTDTQYF. The CDR3 DNA sequence: TGTGCCAGCAGCTCCGGGACAGGGCGCACAGATACGCAGTATTTT. This chain links TRBV27 with TRBJ2-3, with TRBD1 identical over 9 bases. Germline-derived CDR1 and CDR2 are MNHEY and SMNVEV (reference sequence). The CDR3 covers 15 residues. The junction had 5 bases not matched to a gene; V was cut back by 6 bases and J by 1 base.